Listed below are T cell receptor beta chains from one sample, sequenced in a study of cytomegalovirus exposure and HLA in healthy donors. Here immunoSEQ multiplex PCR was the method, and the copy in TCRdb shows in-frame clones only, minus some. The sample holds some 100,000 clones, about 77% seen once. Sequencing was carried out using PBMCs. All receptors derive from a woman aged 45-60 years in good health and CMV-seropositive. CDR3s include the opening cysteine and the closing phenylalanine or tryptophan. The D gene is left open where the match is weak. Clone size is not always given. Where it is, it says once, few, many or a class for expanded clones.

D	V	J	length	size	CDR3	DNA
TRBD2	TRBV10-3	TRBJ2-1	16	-	CAITAAGGPPRNEQFF	TGTGCCATCACCGCAGCGGGAGGGCCCCCCCGCAATGAGCAGTTCTTC
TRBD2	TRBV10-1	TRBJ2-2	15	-	CASSDGTRETGELFF	TGCGCCAGCAGTGATGGGACTAGGGAAACCGGGGAGCTGTTTTTT
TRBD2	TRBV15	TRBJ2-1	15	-	CATSRLAGIFNEQFF	TGTGCCACCAGCAGACTAGCGGGGATATTCAATGAGCAGTTCTTC
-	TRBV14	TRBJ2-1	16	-	CASSQVAGLIISEQFF	TGTGCCAGCAGCCAAGTTGCGGGGCTAATTATCAGTGAGCAGTTCTTC
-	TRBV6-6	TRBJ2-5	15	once	CASSYIGDRQETQYF	TGTGCCAGCAGTTACATCGGAGACAGACAAGAGACCCAGTACTTC
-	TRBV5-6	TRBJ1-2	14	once	CASSPDRTPYGYTF	TGTGCCAGCAGTCCTGACAGGACCCCTTATGGCTACACCTTC
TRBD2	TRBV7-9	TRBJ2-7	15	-	CASSITGTSRYEQYF	TGTGCCAGCAGCATAACCGGGACTAGTCGCTACGAGCAGTACTTC
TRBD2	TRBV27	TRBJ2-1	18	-	CASSLLTTSGRVYNEQFF	TGTGCCAGCAGTTTATTAACCACTAGCGGGAGGGTTTACAATGAGCAGTTCTTC
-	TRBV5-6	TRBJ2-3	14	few	CASSLLLRTDTQYF	TGTGCCAGCAGCTTGTTGCTACGCACAGATACGCAGTATTTT
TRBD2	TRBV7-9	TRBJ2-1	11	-	CASSKREDQFF	TGTGCCAGCAGCAAGCGGGAGGATCAGTTCTTC
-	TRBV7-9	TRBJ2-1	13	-	CSSSLALSTEQFF	TGTTCCAGCAGCTTAGCACTATCTACTGAGCAGTTCTTC
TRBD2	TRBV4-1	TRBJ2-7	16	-	CASSQVHGGNSYEQYF	TGCGCCAGCAGCCAAGTGCACGGGGGGAACTCCTACGAGCAGTACTTC
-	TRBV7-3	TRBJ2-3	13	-	CASSFYPGDTQYF	TGTGCCAGCAGCTTTTATCCCGGAGATACGCAGTATTTT
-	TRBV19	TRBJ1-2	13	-	CASNSGDHYGYTF	TGTGCCAGTAATAGCGGAGACCACTATGGCTACACCTTC
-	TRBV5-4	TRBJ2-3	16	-	CASSLGGLTRRDTQYF	TGTGCCAGCAGCTTAGGCGGGCTGACGCGTCGAGATACGCAGTATTTT
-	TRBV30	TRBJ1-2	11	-	CAWSSLVGYTF	TGTGCCTGGAGCTCACTCGTTGGCTACACCTTC
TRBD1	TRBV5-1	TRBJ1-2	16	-	CASSSGGTGVPYGYTF	TGCGCCAGCAGCTCCGGCGGGACAGGGGTCCCCTATGGCTACACCTTC
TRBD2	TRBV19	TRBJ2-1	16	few	CASSKVSSSGYGEQFF	TGTGCCAGTTCTAAAGTTTCAAGTAGCGGGTATGGGGAGCAGTTCTTC
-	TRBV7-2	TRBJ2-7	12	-	CASSLTDYEQYF	TGTGCCAGCAGCTTAACAGACTACGAGCAGTACTTC
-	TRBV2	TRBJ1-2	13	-	CASSGGLPYGYTF	TGTGCCAGCAGTGGGGGACTCCCCTATGGCTACACCTTC
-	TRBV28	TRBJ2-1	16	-	CASSSIPGHIYNEQFF	TGTGCCAGCAGTTCCATCCCGGGACATATATACAATGAGCAGTTCTTC
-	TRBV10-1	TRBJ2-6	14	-	CASSGGSGANVLTF	TGCGCCAGCAGTGGAGGGTCTGGGGCCAACGTCCTGACTTTC
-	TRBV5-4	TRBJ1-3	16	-	CASSKGQQGSGNTIYF	TGTGCCAGCAGCAAAGGACAGCAAGGGTCTGGAAACACCATATATTTT
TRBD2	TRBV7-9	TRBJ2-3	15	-	CASRALAGDTGTQYF	TGTGCCAGCAGAGCCCTAGCGGGGGACACAGGTACGCAGTATTTT
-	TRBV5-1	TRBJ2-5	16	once	CASSLGAPPDQETQYF	TGCGCCAGCAGCTTGGGGGCTCCGCCCGACCAGGAGACCCAGTACTTC
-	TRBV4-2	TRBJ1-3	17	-	CASSSDPTTDSGNTIYF	TGTGCCAGCAGCTCAGACCCGACGACAGACTCTGGAAACACCATATATTTT
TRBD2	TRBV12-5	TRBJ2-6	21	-	CASGTPGLALLPGSGANVLTF	TGTGCTAGTGGGACTCCGGGACTAGCGCTCCTCCCCGGGTCTGGGGCCAACGTCCTGACTTTC
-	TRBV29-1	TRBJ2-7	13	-	CSVFPGGSYEQYF	TGCAGCGTCTTTCCAGGAGGCTCCTACGAGCAGTACTTC
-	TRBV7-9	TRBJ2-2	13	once	CASSFRNTGELFF	TGTGCCAGCAGCTTTAGGAACACCGGGGAGCTGTTTTTT